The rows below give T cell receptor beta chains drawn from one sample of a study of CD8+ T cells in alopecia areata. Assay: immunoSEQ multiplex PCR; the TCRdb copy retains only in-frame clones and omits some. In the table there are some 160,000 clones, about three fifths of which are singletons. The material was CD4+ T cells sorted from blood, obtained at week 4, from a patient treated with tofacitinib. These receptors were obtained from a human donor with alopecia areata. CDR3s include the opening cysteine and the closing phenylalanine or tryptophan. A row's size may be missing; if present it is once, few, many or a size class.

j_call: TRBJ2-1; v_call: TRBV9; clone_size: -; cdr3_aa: CASSNLAGGQNEQFF
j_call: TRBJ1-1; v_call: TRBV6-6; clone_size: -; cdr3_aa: CASSYGDNTEAFF
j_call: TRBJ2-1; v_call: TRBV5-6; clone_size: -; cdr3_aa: CASSLDRPGYNEQFF
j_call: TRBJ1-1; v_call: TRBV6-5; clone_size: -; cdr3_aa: CASFMWVNTEAFF
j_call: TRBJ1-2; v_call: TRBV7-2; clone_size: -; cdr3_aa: CASSLEWQTAYGYTF
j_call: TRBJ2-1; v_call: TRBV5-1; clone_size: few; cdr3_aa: CASSPPRVAGASEQFF
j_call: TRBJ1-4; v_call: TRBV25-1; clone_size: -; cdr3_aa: CASSGPQGATNEKLFF
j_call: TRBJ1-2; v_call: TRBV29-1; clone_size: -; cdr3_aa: CSVESGRRFQYGYTF
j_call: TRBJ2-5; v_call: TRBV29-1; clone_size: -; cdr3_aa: CSVLLAGAETQYF
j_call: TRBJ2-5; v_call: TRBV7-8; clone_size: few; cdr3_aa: CASSLKASWGETQYF
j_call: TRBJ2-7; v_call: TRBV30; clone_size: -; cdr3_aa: CAWSGTRRQPYEQYF
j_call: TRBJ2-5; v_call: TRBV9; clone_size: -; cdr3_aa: CASSSPGGGETQYF
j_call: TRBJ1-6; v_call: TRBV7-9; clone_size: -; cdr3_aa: CASSSRIRGSPLHF
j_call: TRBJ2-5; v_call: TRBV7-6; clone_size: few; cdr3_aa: CASSLPGGGTQYF
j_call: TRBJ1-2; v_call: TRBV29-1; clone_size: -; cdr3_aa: CSDGQGDYGYTF
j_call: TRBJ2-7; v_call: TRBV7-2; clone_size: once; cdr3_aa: CASSPGVEQYF
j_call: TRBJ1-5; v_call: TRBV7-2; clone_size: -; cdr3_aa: CASSFGQYSNQPQHF
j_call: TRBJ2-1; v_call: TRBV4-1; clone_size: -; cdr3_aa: CASSPTEGEQFF
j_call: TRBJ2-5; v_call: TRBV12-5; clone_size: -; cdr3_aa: CASGPVGLPETQYF
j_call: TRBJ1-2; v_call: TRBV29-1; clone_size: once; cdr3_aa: CSVDGAGITPGYTF
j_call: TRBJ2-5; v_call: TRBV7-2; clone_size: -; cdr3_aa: CACGAGGLQETQYF
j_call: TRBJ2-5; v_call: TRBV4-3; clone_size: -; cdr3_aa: CASSQELQRGQETQYF
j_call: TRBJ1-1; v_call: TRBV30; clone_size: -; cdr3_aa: CALERGGNTEAFF
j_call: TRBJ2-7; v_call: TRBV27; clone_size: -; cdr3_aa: CASSSPQGRGLIEQYF
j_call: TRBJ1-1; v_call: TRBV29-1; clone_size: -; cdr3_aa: CSVYLTMNTEAFF
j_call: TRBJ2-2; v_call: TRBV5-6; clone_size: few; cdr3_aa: CASSWDRNTGELFF
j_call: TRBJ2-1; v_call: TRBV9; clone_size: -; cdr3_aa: CASSVDSAGYNEQFF
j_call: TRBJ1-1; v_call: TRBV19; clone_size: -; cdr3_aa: CASSPPGRNTEAFF
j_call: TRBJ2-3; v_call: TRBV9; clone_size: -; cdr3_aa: CASSVGEDTQYF
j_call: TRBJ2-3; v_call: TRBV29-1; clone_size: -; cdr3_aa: CSARWEVTDTQYF
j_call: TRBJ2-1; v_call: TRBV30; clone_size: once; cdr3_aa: CAWAGTYDNEQFF
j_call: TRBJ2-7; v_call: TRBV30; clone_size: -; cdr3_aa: CAWSVVLTGDYEQYF
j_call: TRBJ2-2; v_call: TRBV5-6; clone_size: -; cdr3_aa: CASSSRAANTGELFF
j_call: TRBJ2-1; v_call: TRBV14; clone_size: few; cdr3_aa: CASSQRGGNEQFF
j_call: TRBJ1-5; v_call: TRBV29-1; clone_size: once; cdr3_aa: CSVDLGTSNQPQHF
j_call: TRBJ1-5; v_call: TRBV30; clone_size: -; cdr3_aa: CAWSGRRDKRPQHF
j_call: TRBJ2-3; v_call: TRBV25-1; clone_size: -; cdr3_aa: CASSESGGGVDTQYF
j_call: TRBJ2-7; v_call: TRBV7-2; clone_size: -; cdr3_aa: CASSRPGGRRYEQYF
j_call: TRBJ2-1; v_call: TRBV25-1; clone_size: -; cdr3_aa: CASRVYNEQFF
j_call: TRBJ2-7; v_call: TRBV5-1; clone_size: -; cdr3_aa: CASSLAGGSYEQYF
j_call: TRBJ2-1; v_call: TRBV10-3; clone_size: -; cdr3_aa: CAISARDRGHNEQFF
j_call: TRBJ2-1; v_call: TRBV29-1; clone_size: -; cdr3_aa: CSGRDRGRYNEQFF
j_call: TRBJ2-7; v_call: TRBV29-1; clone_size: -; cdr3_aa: CSARTGHEQYF
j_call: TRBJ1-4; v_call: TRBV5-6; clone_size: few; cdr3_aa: CASSLRRPPNEKLFF
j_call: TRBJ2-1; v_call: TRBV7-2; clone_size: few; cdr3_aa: CASSSSLRGRNDNEQFF
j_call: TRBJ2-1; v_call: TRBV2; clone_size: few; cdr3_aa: CASSDYPSYNEQFF
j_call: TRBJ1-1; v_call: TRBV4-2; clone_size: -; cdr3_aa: CASSQATGPNTEAFF
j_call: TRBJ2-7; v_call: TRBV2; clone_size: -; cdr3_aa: CANGGSDNSYEQYF
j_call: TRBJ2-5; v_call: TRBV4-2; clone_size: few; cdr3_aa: CASSLTPGHQETQYF
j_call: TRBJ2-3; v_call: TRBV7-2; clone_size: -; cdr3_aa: CASSLGLAGKPITDTQYF
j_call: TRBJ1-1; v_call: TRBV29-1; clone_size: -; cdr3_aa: CSVGGRGWTEAFF
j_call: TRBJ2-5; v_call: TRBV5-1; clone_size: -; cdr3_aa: CASSLVRGRETQYF